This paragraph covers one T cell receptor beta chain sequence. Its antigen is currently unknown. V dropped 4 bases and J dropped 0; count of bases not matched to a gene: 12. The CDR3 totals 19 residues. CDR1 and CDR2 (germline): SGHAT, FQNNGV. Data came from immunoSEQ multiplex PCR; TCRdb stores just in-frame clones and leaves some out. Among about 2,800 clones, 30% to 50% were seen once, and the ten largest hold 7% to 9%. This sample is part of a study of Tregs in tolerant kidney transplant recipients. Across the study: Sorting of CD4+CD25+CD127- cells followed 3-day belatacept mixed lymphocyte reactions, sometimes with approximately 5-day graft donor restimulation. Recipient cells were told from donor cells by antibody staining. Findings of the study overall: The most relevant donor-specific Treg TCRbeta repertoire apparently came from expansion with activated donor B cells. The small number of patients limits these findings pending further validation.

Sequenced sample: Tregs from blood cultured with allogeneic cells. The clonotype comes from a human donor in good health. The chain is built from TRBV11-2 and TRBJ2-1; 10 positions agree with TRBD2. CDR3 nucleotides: TGTGCCAGCAGCTACCGACTAGCGGGTGGGGGTAGCTCCTACAATGAGCAGTTCTTC. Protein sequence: CASSYRLAGGGSSYNEQFF.